The rows below give T cell receptor beta chains drawn from one sample of a study of tumor-infiltrating lymphocytes in localized non-small cell lung cancer. Produced via immunoSEQ multiplex PCR; TCRdb's table is partial and in-frame only. The sample lists approximately 10,000 clones, 84% occurring once. The sequenced material came from lung tumor tissue. Source of these receptors: a human donor with non-small cell lung cancer. Both conserved end residues are part of each CDR3.

v_call: TRBV18
cdr3_aa: CASSRGDYEQYF

v_call: TRBV7-3
cdr3_aa: CASSSSSGANVLTF

v_call: TRBV28
cdr3_aa: CASSSLDRGQEQPQHF

v_call: TRBV6-1
cdr3_aa: CASSELASGRFTGANVLTF

v_call: TRBV18
cdr3_aa: CASSSDRDRGQLTEAFF

v_call: TRBV6-5
cdr3_aa: CASRITGTGELFF

v_call: TRBV2
cdr3_aa: CASSGDRHTDTQYF

v_call: TRBV5-4
cdr3_aa: CASSRTGASGELFF

v_call: TRBV4-1
cdr3_aa: CASSQVIVGPQPQETQYF

v_call: TRBV29-1
cdr3_aa: CSVGGTASRQFF

v_call: TRBV5-6
cdr3_aa: CASSPRTVRLPDIQYF

v_call: TRBV2
cdr3_aa: CASSETSGDELDTDTQYF

v_call: TRBV6-5
cdr3_aa: CASSYSGRGHTQYF

v_call: TRBV6-1
cdr3_aa: CASSGAFSNQPQHF

v_call: TRBV7-3
cdr3_aa: CASSLNPGQGDNEQFF

v_call: TRBV27
cdr3_aa: CASSSSTGGGYTF

v_call: TRBV5-1
cdr3_aa: CASSSQGDSTGELFF

v_call: TRBV4-2
cdr3_aa: CASSQNLVGEQYF

v_call: TRBV7-8
cdr3_aa: CASRGGDTQYF

v_call: TRBV6-6
cdr3_aa: CASNQPGRSSGNTIYF

v_call: TRBV7-2
cdr3_aa: CASSLGQQPSPLHF

v_call: TRBV5-1
cdr3_aa: CASSLGPASGNTIYF

v_call: TRBV27
cdr3_aa: CASSEVGALGANVLTF

v_call: TRBV2
cdr3_aa: CASTPPGLGNTEAFF

v_call: TRBV9
cdr3_aa: CASSVGTSGSNSYEQYF

v_call: TRBV7-2
cdr3_aa: CASSLVVHWALGGNEKLFF

v_call: TRBV10-3
cdr3_aa: CAISELYEQYF

v_call: TRBV30
cdr3_aa: CAYPPSGGGTQYF

v_call: TRBV28
cdr3_aa: CASERTGELFF

v_call: TRBV9
cdr3_aa: CASSETVSSGNTIYF

v_call: TRBV5-1
cdr3_aa: CASSLAWGMATTEAFF

v_call: TRBV11-2
cdr3_aa: CASRLTSGDTQYF

v_call: TRBV18
cdr3_aa: CASSPRTARDSNQPQHF

v_call: TRBV7-6
cdr3_aa: CASSLDRTNTEAFF

v_call: TRBV28
cdr3_aa: CASSLAGADEKLFF

v_call: TRBV2
cdr3_aa: CASSETEDQPQHF

v_call: TRBV7-8
cdr3_aa: CASSSRAGRPTNEKLFF

v_call: TRBV5-1
cdr3_aa: CASSLGSPELFF

v_call: TRBV9
cdr3_aa: CASSVEGGSDEQYF

v_call: TRBV10-3
cdr3_aa: CAISERGVEAFF

v_call: TRBV28
cdr3_aa: CASFPPGQAVGGYTF

v_call: TRBV6-5
cdr3_aa: CASSFAGVVYF

v_call: TRBV29-1
cdr3_aa: CSVRDSAYEQYF

v_call: TRBV28
cdr3_aa: CASTAQGQVSYEQYF

v_call: TRBV7-9
cdr3_aa: CASSLVIQGGGYTF

v_call: TRBV5-6
cdr3_aa: CASSLLGGAERTDTQYF

v_call: TRBV5-8
cdr3_aa: CASSSSLVPIGEQYF

v_call: TRBV6-1
cdr3_aa: CASQDPPDTEAFF